This entry is about one T cell receptor (beta chain). Its antigen is currently not known. A clone one base away is much larger, so this may be a read error. TRIzol reagent was used to extract blood RNA from unsorted whole blood, while the DNeasy Blood & Tissue kit provided the germline DNA. At the time of sampling, the patients had chronic HBV infection and had not received any treatment. Approximately 4 milliliters of peripheral blood were collected into K2EDTA tubes before surgery. This entry is derived from a study of tumor-infiltrating lymphocytes in primary liver carcinoma listed by TCRdb under 2017. Concerning the study at large: A handful of patients with histopathologically diagnosed primary liver carcinoma underwent surgical resection in China between November 2015 and March 2016. Of the five patients (three men and two women, aged 30 to 69 years), four had hepatocellular carcinoma and one had combined HCC and intrahepatic cholangiocarcinoma. TCRbeta repertoire sequencing, expression microarrays and whole-exome sequencing were combined in the study across five regions of each liver tumor, with adjacent normal tissue and blood also included. Tumors of the five patients were stage T1-T3 N0M0 with maximum diameters of 4.2 to 10 cm. A total of some 35 specimens from 5 patients went through TCRbeta repertoire sequencing, namely 25 tumor regions, 5 adjacent noncancerous liver tissues and 5 peripheral blood samples. Repertoires from technical replicates were highly reproducible, with mean shared-clone rates roughly 0.89 and correlation coefficients above 0.98. Roughly 3.5 to 8 million productive TCRbeta reads were obtained per sample, and no significant difference in read depth was found between tissue types. Paper-wide results and their limitations: Because the samples were bulk and unsorted, CD4+ and CD8+ T cell repertoires could not be compared. With just a few patients in the study, the authors point out that the findings should be validated in a larger study. Because only the TCR beta chain was sequenced and unpaired alpha chains were not captured, true repertoire diversity is likely underestimated. Pairs of tumor regions showed greater repertoire overlap (mean approximately 35%) than tumor-adjacent pairs (roughly 17%) or tumor-blood pairs (approximately 15%), which is consistent with antigen-driven expansion. The top 250 clones made up a significantly larger repertoire fraction in tumors than in blood (p = 0.039).

TCRbeta-specific cDNA was reverse-transcribed from about 520 ng total RNA using a constant-region primer and ProtoScript II reverse transcriptase. TCRbeta libraries were built with three nested multiplex PCR rounds, a slightly modified ARM-PCR procedure. Sample barcodes and Illumina adapters were added in a final 25-cycle PCR with Deep VentR polymerase. Before sequencing, amplicons of 200-500 bp were gel-purified using a QIAquick gel extraction kit. An Illumina HiSeq 2500 was used to sequence the TCRbeta amplicons, generating 250-bp paired-end reads. For the original study's pipeline: Quality trimming of reads was performed with Trimmomatic v0.33, and paired reads were merged with FLASH v1.2.11 so that full CDR3 sequences could be recovered. V, D and J germline segments were assigned to the rearranged TCRbeta sequences using MiGEC v1.2.1b. Clonotype statistics, along with Shannon-Wiener diversity indices, were calculated using VDJtools v1.0.0. Except for diversity analysis, only the 250 most abundant clonotypes of each sample were used in subsequent analyses to reduce sampling bias. TCRdb trimmed the raw reads at Q25, called clones with MiXCR and kept productive beta chains. Rows merge per CDR3 protein into single entries with the most common DNA and genes. TCRdb, not the authors, supplied the V and J calls. For this sample there are fewer than 400,000 distinct CDR3 sequences; less than 75% appear just once. The ten largest account for roughly 8.6% of the sample.

The specimen sequenced was peripheral blood. The origin of this receptor is a man aged 35-49 years with primary liver carcinoma and hepatitis B virus infection.

The sequenced DNA is TGCGCCAACGCGAAGACAGGGGGCAGTGAAAAACTGTTTTTT. Translated, this gives CANAKTGGSEKLFF. The sequence is built from TRBV10-1 and TRBJ1-4, and TRBD1 aligns with 10 junction nucleotides. Looking up the germline V gene (reference sequence) yields CDR1 WNHNN and CDR2 SYGVQD. Relative to germline, V is missing 10 bases and J is missing 7 bases, with 9 bases of the junction outside any gene match. Inclusive of the bounding cysteine and phenylalanine, the CDR3 is 14 residues long. Left in the record is the CDR3 DNA by itself, 42 bases read in frame from the first base.